Following are 13 T cell receptor beta chains from one sample sequenced in a study of T cells in lung cancer brain metastases. TCRdb's copy holds only in-frame clones and misses some; the assay was immunoSEQ multiplex PCR. The profile shows 4,400 or so clones, approximately 90% of them singletons. Material for sequencing was tumor tissue from the primary lung tumor. Every receptor here comes from a woman aged 45-65 years with non-small cell lung cancer.

As regards this clone: The junction departs from the called germline gene at one end, perhaps through a read error. The V call is TRBV7-9, the J call TRBJ2-5; 7 positions match TRBD1. The germline V gene has CDR1 SEHNR and CDR2 FQNEAQ (reference sequence). This CDR3 is built from 13 residues. The CDR3 DNA reads TGTGCCAACAGCCCTAGGGGGCCCGAGACCCAATACTTC. This gives the protein CANSPRGPETQYF.

The CDR3 protein is CAISESSVRGETQYF. DNA of the CDR3: TGTGCCATCAGTGAGTCCAGTGTACGCGGGGAGACCCAGTACTTC. This chain links TRBV10-3 with TRBJ2-5, with a tentative D call TRBD2 (5 bases). The germline CDR1 and CDR2 sequences are ENHRY and SYGVKD. The CDR3 is 15 amino acids. V dropped 0 bases and J dropped 5 bases, with 13 bases sitting between them.

The chain links TRBV7-2 to TRBJ2-1; 8 nucleotides agree with TRBD1. J gave up 8 bases and V 5 bases, and 8 bases lay outside the gene matches. CDR1 and CDR2 from the germline V gene are SGHTA and FQGNSA. The CDR3 runs 14 residues. The CDR3: CTSSAQTGVDEQFF. CDR3 nucleotides: TGTACCAGCAGCGCCCAGACAGGGGTGGATGAGCAGTTCTTC.

The gene calls are TRBV15 and TRBJ2-1; 12 bases align to TRBD2. The CDR3 has 15 residues. Per germline, CDR1 LNHNV and CDR2 YYDKDF (reference sequence). The junction had 9 bases not matched to a gene; V was cut back by 8 bases and J by 7 bases. The CDR3 DNA follows: TGTGCCACCCGGAACGGGCTAGCGGGAGGGAATGAGCAGTTCTTC. This sequence encodes CATRNGLAGGNEQFF.

CDR3 residues: CASSPPASGSIGELFF. The CDR3 coding sequence is TGTGCCAGCAGCCCCCCGGCTAGCGGGAGTATAGGGGAGCTGTTTTTT. The V and J genes are TRBV7-9 and TRBJ2-2, with 10 positions matching TRBD2. The V gene end was trimmed by 5 bases and the J gene end by 8 bases; junction bases not matched to a gene: 11. The CDR3 spans 16 residues. Per germline, CDR1 SEHNR and CDR2 FQNEAQ (reference sequence).

The rearrangement joins TRBV11-2 to TRBJ2-7; D perhaps matches TRBD1 (6 bases). The germline CDR1 and CDR2 sequences are SGHAT and FQNNGV. V lost 5 bases, J lost 1 base, and 9 bases lay in between. The CDR3 length is 13 residues. Here the CDR3 reads CASSHGQSYEQYV. As DNA, the CDR3 is TGTGCCAGCAGCCACGGACAGTCCTACGAGCAGTACGTC.

This clone appeared once. The V and J genes are TRBV11-2 and TRBJ2-3; TRBD2 aligns across 9 bases. The V segment lost 2 bases and the J segment 2 bases; nucleotides outside the gene matches: 2. This CDR3 has 15 amino acids. Germline V gene lookup returns CDR1 SGHAT and CDR2 FQNNGV. The chain's CDR3 is CASSLLAGTTDTQYF. The CDR3 nucleotides are TGTGCCAGCAGCTTACTAGCGGGGACCACAGATACGCAGTATTTT.

The count of this clone is one. The chain carries TRBV21-1 and TRBJ2-1; the table's D call of TRBD1 was not tested on the DNA. TRBV21-1 is tagged as a pseudogene. The CDR3 covers 15 residues. Here the CDR3 reads CASSSSRRTDNEQFF. The CDR3 DNA follows: TGTGCCAGCAGCTCAAGCAGGCGGACAGACAATGAGCAGTTCTTC.

The rearrangement uses TRBV27 and TRBJ1-1; TRBD1 is a possible D gene (5 bases). Trimming left V 5 bases short and J 5 bases short, with 15 bases between. This CDR3 region has 14 residues. Per germline, CDR1 MNHEY and CDR2 SMNVEV (reference sequence). The DNA for the CDR3 is TGTGCCAGCAGTCCCGACGGGGCTCGTACTGAAGCTTTCTTT. Its protein product is CASSPDGARTEAFF.

The chain is built from TRBV5-6 and TRBJ2-3, with a tentative D call TRBD1 (5 bases). Per the germline V gene, CDR1 is SGHDT and CDR2 is YYEEEE. This CDR3 has 17 amino acids. Trimming cost V 1 base and J 2 bases, with 17 bases left between them. Here the CDR3 DNA reads TGTGCCAGCAGCTTGCCAGGGTTCGTGGAAGTCACAGATACGCAGTATTTT. Residues: CASSLPGFVEVTDTQYF. Supplemented by reference TRBV5-6 and TRBJ2-3, the full variable domain reads DAGVTQSPTHLIKTRGQQVTLRCSPKSGHDTVSWYQQALGQGPQFIFQYYEEEERQRGNFPDRFSGHQFPNYSSELNVNALLLGDSALYLCASSLPGFVEVTDTQYFGPGTRLTVL.

The chain joins TRBV5-5 to TRBJ2-1, with TRBD2 matching 13 bases. There are 19 residues in the CDR3. V was pared by 6 bases and J by 2 bases, with 14 bases of the junction left unmatched. The germline CDR1 and CDR2 sequences are SGHKS and YYEKEE (reference sequence). The CDR3 bases are TGTGCCAGCAATCTCGGACTAGCGGGAGTATTGTCAACCTACAATGAGCAGTTCTTC. It encodes CASNLGLAGVLSTYNEQFF. Filled out from reference TRBV5-5 and TRBJ2-1, the complete variable domain reads DAGVTQSPTHLIKTRGQQVTLRCSPISGHKSVSWYQQVLGQGPQFIFQYYEKEERGRGNFPDRFSARQFPNYSSELNVNALLLGDSALYLCASNLGLAGVLSTYNEQFFGPGTRLTVL.

Details on this clone: One end of the junction fails to match germline, which may point to a read error. Within the sample, other DNA sequences also encode this same CDR3. The rearrangement uses TRBV7-9 and TRBJ1-1, with 9 bases that match TRBD1. The CDR3 loop spans 15 amino acids. Germline assignment: CDR1 SEHNR and CDR2 FQNEAQ (reference sequence). CDR3 sequence: CASSLTGTGYTEAFF. As DNA, the CDR3 is TGTGCCAGCAGCCTTACCGGGACAGGGTACACTGAAGCTTTTTTT.

This chain joins TRBV7-3 and TRBJ2-2; D perhaps matches TRBD2 (5 bases). The length of the CDR3 is 13 residues. CDR1 and CDR2 from the germline V gene are SGHTA and FQGTGA. V was pared by 8 bases and J by 4 bases, with 11 bases between. DNA of the CDR3: TGTGCCAGCTCGGGGTCGAGCACCGGGGAGCTGTTTTTT. Protein sequence: CASSGSSTGELFF.